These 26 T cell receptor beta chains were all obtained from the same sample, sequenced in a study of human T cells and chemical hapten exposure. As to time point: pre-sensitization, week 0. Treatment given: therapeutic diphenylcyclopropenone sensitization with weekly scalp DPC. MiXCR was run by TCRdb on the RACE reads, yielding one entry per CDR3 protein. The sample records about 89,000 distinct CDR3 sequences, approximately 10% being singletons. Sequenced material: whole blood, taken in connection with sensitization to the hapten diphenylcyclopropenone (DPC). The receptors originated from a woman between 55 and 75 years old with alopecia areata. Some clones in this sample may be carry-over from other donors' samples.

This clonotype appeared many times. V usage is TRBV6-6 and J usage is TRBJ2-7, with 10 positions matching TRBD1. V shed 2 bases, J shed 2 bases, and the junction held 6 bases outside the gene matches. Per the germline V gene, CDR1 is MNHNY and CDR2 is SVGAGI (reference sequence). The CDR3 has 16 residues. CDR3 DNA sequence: TGTGCCAGCAGTTACAGGGGACAGGGGATAACCTACGAGCAGTACTTC. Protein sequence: CASSYRGQGITYEQYF.

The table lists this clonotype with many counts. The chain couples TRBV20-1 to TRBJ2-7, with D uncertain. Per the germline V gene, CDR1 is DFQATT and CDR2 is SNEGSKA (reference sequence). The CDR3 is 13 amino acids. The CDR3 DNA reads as TGCAGCCTCCCTCTGAGTAGCAGTTACGAGCAGTACTTC. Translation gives CSLPLSSSYEQYF.

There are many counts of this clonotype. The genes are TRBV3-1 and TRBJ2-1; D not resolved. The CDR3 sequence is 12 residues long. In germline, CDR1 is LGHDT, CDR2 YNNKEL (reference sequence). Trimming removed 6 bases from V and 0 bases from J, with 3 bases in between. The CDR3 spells CASSPSYNEQFF. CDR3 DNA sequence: TGTGCCAGCAGTCCCTCCTACAATGAGCAGTTCTTC.

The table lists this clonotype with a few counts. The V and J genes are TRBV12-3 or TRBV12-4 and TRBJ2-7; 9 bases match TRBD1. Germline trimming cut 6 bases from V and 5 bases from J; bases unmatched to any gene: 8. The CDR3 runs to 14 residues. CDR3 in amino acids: CASSLGQGRNEQYF. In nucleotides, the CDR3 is TGTGCCAGCAGCCTTGGACAGGGGCGGAACGAGCAGTACTTC.

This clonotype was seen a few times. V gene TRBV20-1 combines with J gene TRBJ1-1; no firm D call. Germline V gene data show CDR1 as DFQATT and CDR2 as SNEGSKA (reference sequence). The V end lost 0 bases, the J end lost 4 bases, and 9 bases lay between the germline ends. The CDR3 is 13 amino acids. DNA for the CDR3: TGCAGTGCTAGAGATCGGCGGGGCACTGAAGCTTTCTTT. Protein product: CSARDRRGTEAFF.

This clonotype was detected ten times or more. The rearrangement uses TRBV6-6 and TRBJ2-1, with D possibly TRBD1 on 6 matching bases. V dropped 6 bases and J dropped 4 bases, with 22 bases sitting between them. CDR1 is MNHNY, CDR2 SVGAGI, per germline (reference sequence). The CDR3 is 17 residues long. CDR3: CASSSQGGVGIYNEQFF. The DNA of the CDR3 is TGTGCCAGCAGCTCACAGGGCGGCGTGGGGATTTACAATGAGCAGTTCTTC.

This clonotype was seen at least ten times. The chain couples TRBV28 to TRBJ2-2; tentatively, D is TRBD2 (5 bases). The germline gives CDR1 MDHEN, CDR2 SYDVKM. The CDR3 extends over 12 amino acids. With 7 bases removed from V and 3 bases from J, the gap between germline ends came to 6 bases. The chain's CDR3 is CASMRDTGELFF. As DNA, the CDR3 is TGTGCCAGCATGCGGGACACCGGGGAGCTGTTTTTT.

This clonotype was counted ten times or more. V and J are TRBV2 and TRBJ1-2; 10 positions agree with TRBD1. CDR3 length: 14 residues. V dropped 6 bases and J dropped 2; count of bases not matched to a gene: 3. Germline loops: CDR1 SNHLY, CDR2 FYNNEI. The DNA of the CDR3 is TGTGCCAGCAGAGCGGGACAGGGGAACTATGGCTACACCTTC. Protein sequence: CASRAGQGNYGYTF. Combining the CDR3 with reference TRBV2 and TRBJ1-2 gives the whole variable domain EPEVTQTPSHQVTQMGQEVILRCVPISNHLYFYWYRQILGQKVEFLVSFYNNEISEKSEIFDDQFSVERPDGSNFTLKIRSTKLEDSAMYFCASRAGQGNYGYTFGSGTRLTVV.

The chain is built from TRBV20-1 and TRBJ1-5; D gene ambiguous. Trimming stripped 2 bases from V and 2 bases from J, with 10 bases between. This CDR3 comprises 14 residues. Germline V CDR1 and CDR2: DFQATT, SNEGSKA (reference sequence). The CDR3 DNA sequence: TGCAGTGCTAGACGTGGCGGCGGCAATCAGCCCCAGCATTTT. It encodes CSARRGGGNQPQHF.

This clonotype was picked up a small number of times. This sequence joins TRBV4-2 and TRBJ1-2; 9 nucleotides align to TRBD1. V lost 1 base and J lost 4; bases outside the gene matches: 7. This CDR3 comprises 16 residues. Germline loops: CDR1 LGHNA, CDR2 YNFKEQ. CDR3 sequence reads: CASSQVTGGPTYGYTF. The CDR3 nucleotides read TGTGCCAGCAGCCAAGTAACAGGGGGCCCTACCTATGGCTACACCTTC.

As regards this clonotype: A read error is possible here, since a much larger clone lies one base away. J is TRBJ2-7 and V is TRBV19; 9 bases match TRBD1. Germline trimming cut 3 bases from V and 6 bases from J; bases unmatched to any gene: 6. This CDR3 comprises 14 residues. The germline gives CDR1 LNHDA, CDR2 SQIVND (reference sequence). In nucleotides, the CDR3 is TGTGCCAGTAGTATGGGGACAGGGCCCTGCGAGCAGTACTTC. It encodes CASSMGTGPCEQYF.

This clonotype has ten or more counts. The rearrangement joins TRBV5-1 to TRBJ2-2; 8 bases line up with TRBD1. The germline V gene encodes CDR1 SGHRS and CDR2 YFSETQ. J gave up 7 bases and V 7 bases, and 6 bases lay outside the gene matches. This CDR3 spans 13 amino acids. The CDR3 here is CASGQGYDGELFF. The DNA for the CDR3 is TGCGCCAGCGGACAGGGCTATGACGGGGAGCTGTTTTTT.

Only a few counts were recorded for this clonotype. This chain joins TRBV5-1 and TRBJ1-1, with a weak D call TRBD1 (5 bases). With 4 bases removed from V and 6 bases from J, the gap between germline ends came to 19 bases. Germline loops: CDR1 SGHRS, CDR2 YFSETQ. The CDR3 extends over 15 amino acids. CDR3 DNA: TGCGCCAGCAGCCTGGGGGACGGCCAAATAGCTGAAGCTTTCTTT. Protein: CASSLGDGQIAEAFF. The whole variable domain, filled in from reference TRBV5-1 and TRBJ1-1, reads KAGVTQTPRYLIKTRGQQVTLSCSPISGHRSVSWYQQTPGQGLQFLFEYFSETQRNKGNFPGRFSGRQFSNSRSEMNVSTLELGDSALYLCASSLGDGQIAEAFFGQGTRLTVV.

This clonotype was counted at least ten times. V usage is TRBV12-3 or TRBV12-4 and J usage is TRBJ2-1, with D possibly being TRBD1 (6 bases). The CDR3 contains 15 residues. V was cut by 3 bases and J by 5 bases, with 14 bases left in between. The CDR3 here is CASSLGQGFDNEQFF. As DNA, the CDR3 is TGTGCCAGCAGTTTGGGTCAGGGGTTCGACAATGAGCAGTTCTTC.

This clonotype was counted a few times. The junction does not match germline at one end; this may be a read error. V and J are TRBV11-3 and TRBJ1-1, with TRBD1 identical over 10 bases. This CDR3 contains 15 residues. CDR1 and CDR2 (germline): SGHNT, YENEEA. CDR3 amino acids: CASSPGTGDQTEAFF. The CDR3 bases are TGTGCCAGCAGCCCTGGGACAGGGGATCAAACTGAAGCCTTCTTT.

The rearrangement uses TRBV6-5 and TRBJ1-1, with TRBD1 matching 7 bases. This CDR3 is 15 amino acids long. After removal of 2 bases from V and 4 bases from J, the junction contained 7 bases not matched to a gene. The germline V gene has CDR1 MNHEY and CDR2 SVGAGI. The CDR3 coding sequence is TGTGCCAGCAGTTACGGGTTACAGGGGACCACTGAAGCTTTCTTT. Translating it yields CASSYGLQGTTEAFF.

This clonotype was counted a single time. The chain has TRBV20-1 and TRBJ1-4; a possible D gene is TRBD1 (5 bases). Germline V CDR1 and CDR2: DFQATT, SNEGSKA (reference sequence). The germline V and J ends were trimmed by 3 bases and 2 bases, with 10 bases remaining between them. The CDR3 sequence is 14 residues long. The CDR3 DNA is TGCAGTGCTAGGGATCCAGGGACTAATGAAAAACTGTTTTTT. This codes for CSARDPGTNEKLFF.

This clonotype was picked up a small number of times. The CDR3 DNA reads as TGCAGTGGGGGCTACGGGAGGGTAAACATTCAGTACTTC. It codes for CSGGYGRVNIQYF. The chain carries TRBV20-1 and TRBJ2-4; 8 positions match TRBD2. The V gene end was trimmed by 7 bases and the J gene end by 6 bases; junction bases not matched to a gene: 8. From germline, CDR1 is DFQATT and CDR2 SNEGSKA (reference sequence). The CDR3 contains 13 residues.

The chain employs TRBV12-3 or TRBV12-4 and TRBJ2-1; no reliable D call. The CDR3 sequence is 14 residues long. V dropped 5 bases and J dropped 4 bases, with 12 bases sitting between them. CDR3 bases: TGTGCCAGCAGTGGCCAACCCCGTTACAATGAGCAGTTCTTC. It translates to CASSGQPRYNEQFF.

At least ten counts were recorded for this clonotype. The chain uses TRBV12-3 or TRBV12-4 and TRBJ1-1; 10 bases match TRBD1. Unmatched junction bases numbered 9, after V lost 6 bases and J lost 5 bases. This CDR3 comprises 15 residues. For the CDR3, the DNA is TGTGCCAGCAGCACAGGACAGGGGGGAGTGACTGAAGCTTTCTTT. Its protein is CASSTGQGGVTEAFF.

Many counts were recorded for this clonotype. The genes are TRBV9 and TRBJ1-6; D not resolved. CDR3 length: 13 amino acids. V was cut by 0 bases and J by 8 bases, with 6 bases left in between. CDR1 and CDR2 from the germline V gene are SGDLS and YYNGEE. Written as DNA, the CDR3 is TGTGCCAGCAGCGTAGTGGTAGATTCACCCCTCCACTTT. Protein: CASSVVVDSPLHF.

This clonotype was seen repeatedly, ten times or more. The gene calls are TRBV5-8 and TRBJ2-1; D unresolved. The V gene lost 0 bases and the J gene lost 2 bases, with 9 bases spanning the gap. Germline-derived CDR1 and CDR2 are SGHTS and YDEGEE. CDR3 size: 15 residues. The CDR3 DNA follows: TGTGCCAGCAGCTTGGTAGAAACCCCCTACAATGAGCAGTTCTTC. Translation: CASSLVETPYNEQFF.

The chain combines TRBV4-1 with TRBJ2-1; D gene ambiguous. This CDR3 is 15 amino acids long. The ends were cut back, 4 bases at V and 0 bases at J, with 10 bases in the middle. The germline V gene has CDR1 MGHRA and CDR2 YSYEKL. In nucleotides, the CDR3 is TGCGCCAGCAGCCGCGGCGGAAACTCCTACAATGAGCAGTTCTTC. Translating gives CASSRGGNSYNEQFF.

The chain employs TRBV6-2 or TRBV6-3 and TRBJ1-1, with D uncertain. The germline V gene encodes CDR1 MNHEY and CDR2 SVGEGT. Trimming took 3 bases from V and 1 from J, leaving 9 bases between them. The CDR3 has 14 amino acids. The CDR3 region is CASSYHVKNTEAFF. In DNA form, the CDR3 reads TGTGCCAGCAGTTATCACGTCAAGAACACTGAAGCTTTCTTT.

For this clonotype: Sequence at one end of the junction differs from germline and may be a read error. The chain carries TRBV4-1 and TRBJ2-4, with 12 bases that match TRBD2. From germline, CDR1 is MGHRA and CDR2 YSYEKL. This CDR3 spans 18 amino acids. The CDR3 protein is CACSQGLAGGLAKNIQYF. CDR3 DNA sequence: TGCGCCTGCAGCCAAGGTCTAGCGGGGGGGTTAGCCAAAAACATTCAGTACTTC.

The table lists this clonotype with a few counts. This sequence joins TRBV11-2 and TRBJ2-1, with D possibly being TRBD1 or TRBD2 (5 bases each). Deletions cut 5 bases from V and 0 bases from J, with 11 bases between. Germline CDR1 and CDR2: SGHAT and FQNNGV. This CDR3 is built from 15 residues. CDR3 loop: CASSVSGSSYNEQFF. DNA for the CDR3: TGTGCCAGCAGCGTCTCAGGGAGCTCCTACAATGAGCAGTTCTTC. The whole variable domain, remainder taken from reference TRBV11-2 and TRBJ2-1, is EAGVAQSPRYKIIEKRQSVAFWCNPISGHATLYWYQQILGQGPKLLIQFQNNGVVDDSQLPKDRFSAERLKGVDSTLKIQPAKLEDSAVYLCASSVSGSSYNEQFFGPGTRLTVL.